This TCR beta chain emerged from a study of T cells after yellow fever vaccination. Study-wide points: Among primary-vaccination clones, most reappeared after the booster, at 95% to 96% for CD4 and more than 85% for CD8. The presence of abundant clonotypes contaminating from the bulk population was possible in FACS-sorted repertoires. Clonotype sharing between CD4 and CD8 compartments was small.

Generation of TCR cDNA used 5'RACE template switching (which added a universal primer site and UMIs). TCRdb fed the 5' RACE reads into MiXCR, producing one record per CDR3 protein. The table lists approximately 510,000 distinct CDR3 sequences, less than 25% of them singletons. Regarding this clonotype: The antigen is undetermined. At one end the junction does not follow the germline gene, possibly because of a read error.

CDR1 and CDR2 from the germline V gene are MGHRA and YSYEKL. This CDR3 has 12 amino acids. This receptor was identified in a man aged 18 to 30 who received the YFV17D yellow fever vaccine. Specimen: PBMCs, collected more than 20 days after the first yellow fever vaccination. The chain recombines TRBV4-1 with TRBJ2-7; D perhaps matches TRBD2 (5 bases). CDR3 nucleotide sequence: TGCGCCAGCAGCCACCCCCTAGCCGAACCAATTTTC. Protein sequence: CASSHPLAEPIF.